This passage covers 21 T cell receptor beta chains from one sample sequenced in a study of T cell repertoires in cytomegalovirus infection. Each CDR3 protein gets one entry after TCRdb re-called the reads with MiXCR. The data hold some 680,000 distinct CDR3 sequences, with 35% observed a single time. The specimen sequenced was PBMCs. Every receptor here comes from a human donor in good health (CMV status not recorded). Some clones in this sample may be carry-over from other donors' samples.

This clonotype was seen a handful of times. The V gene is TRBV20-1, the J gene TRBJ1-3; D gene unclear. The V and J ends lost 3 bases and 0 bases respectively, with 9 bases between them. The CDR3 has 14 amino acids. CDR1 and CDR2 (germline): DFQATT, SNEGSKA (reference sequence). As DNA, the CDR3 is TGCAGTGCTAGTCGGTCAGGCTCTGGAAACACCATATATTTT. The encoded protein is CSASRSGSGNTIYF.

This clonotype was seen just once. The rearrangement joins TRBV7-9 to TRBJ2-2; the D is unclear. Deletions cut 5 bases from V and 3 bases from J, with 16 bases between. The CDR3 sequence is 16 residues long. In germline, CDR1 is SEHNR, CDR2 FQNEAQ (reference sequence). The CDR3 nucleotides read TGTGCCAGCAGCCCGCCCGGCTTTCGAGACACCGGGGAGCTGTTTTTT. Its translation: CASSPPGFRDTGELFF.

The V and J genes are TRBV19 and TRBJ1-5; no firm D call. The CDR3 runs 13 residues. The V gene's germline CDR1 is LNHDA and CDR2 SQIVND (reference sequence). Trimming took off 3 bases at V and 4 bases at J, with 7 bases between the two ends. CDR3 bases: TGTGCCAGTAGTATTGAGATAAATCAGCCCCAGCATTTT. It codes for CASSIEINQPQHF.

V gene TRBV15 combines with J gene TRBJ2-1, with TRBD2 matching 7 bases. This CDR3 has 15 residues. CDR1 LNHNV and CDR2 YYDKDF come from the germline V gene (reference sequence). The V and J ends lost 5 bases and 5 bases, in that order; junction bases with no gene match: 9. CDR3 sequence reads: CATSPPGLADNEQFF. In DNA form, the CDR3 reads TGTGCCACCAGCCCACCGGGGCTAGCGGACAATGAGCAGTTCTTC.

As concerns this clonotype: This CDR3 fails to terminate in the conserved phenylalanine or tryptophan, so it likely reflects a read error. This sequence joins TRBV20-1 and TRBJ2-3, with 11 bases identical to TRBD2. This CDR3 has 15 amino acids. The V and J ends lost 5 bases and 2 bases, in that order; junction bases with no gene match: 6. Germline loops: CDR1 DFQATT, CDR2 SNEGSKA (reference sequence). In DNA form, the CDR3 reads TGCAGTGCTCCAACTAGCGGGAGTCTCACAGATACGCAGTATTGT. Protein sequence: CSAPTSGSLTDTQYC.

In its sample, this clonotype was seen a few times. The V call is TRBV12-3 or TRBV12-4, the J call TRBJ2-7, with D perhaps being TRBD1 or TRBD2 (7 bases each). V lost 9 bases, J lost 7 bases, and 25 bases lay in between. This CDR3 has 15 amino acids. The CDR3 DNA reads as TGTGCCAGTCGCAGCGGCGAGGCAGGGGGAGGGGAGCAGTACTTC. It specifies CASRSGEAGGGEQYF.

V is TRBV28 and J is TRBJ2-7, with D uncertain. The CDR3 sequence is 12 residues long. V was shortened by 7 bases and J by 6 bases, with 13 bases between the two germline ends. Germline assignment: CDR1 MDHEN and CDR2 SYDVKM. This CDR3 is CASISVRGEQYF. The CDR3 DNA reads as TGTGCCAGCATCTCAGTCAGAGGCGAGCAGTACTTC.

This clonotype has a count of ten or more. The junction and the germline gene differ at one end; a read error may be behind it. The chain has TRBV7-2 and TRBJ1-2; perhaps TRBD1 as D (6 bases). The CDR3 runs 14 residues. CDR1 SGHTA and CDR2 FQGNSA come from the germline V gene. CDR3 protein: CASSLVREGGTTNF. The DNA for the CDR3 is TGTGCCAGCAGCTTAGTACGTGAAGGGGGGACAACGAACTTC.

The chain links TRBV19 to TRBJ1-1, with a tentative D call TRBD1 (5 bases). This CDR3 comprises 17 residues. The V end lost 5 bases, the J end lost 1 base, and 20 bases lay between the germline ends. Germline V gene lookup returns CDR1 LNHDA and CDR2 SQIVND (reference sequence). CDR3 in DNA: TGTGCCAGTAGTCCAAGCTCCCGGGGAGGGGAGAACACTGAAGCTTTCTTT. It specifies CASSPSSRGGENTEAFF. Combining the CDR3 with reference TRBV19 and TRBJ1-1 gives the whole variable domain DGGITQSPKYLFRKEGQNVTLSCEQNLNHDAMYWYRQDPGQGLRLIYYSQIVNDFQKGDIAEGYSVSREKKESFPLTVTSAQKNPTAFYLCASSPSSRGGENTEAFFGQGTRLTVV.

This chain connects TRBV10-2 to TRBJ1-6; D is uncertain. CDR3 length: 17 residues. The germline V gene has CDR1 WSHSY and CDR2 SAAADI. With 0 bases removed from V and 0 bases from J, the gap between germline ends came to 9 bases. This chain's CDR3 is CASSESAGSSYNSPLHF. For the CDR3, the DNA is TGCGCCAGCAGTGAGTCCGCCGGGAGCTCCTATAATTCACCCCTCCACTTT.

V usage is TRBV11-3 and J usage is TRBJ2-7; D unclear. Germline V gene data show CDR1 as SGHNT and CDR2 as YENEEA. The CDR3 has 16 residues. V was trimmed by 1 base and J by 2 bases, leaving 15 bases between them. In DNA, the CDR3 is TGTGCCAGCAGCTTAGTACCCATCGGGTACCCCTACGAGCAGTACTTC. Protein product: CASSLVPIGYPYEQYF.

V usage is TRBV10-1 and J usage is TRBJ1-1, with TRBD1 matching 8 bases. With V trimmed by 6 bases and J by 5 bases, 5 bases remained unmatched. This CDR3 has 13 amino acids. CDR1 is WNHNN, CDR2 SYGVQD, per germline (reference sequence). CDR3 protein: CASRDRAGTEAFF. CDR3 DNA: TGCGCCAGCAGGGACAGGGCTGGGACTGAAGCTTTCTTT.

The rearrangement joins TRBV28 to TRBJ1-3; 8 nucleotides align to TRBD1. The V segment lost 5 bases and the J segment 4 bases; nucleotides outside the gene matches: 10. Germline CDR1 is MDHEN and CDR2 is SYDVKM. The CDR3 is 16 residues long. The CDR3: CASSPSTGVSGNTIYF. The CDR3, as DNA: TGTGCCAGCAGTCCGTCGACAGGGGTATCCGGAAACACCATATATTTT.

In regard to this clonotype: The junction does not match germline at one end; this may be a read error. The chain uses TRBV6-1 and TRBJ1-5; 8 nucleotides match TRBD1. The CDR3 has 15 amino acids. The germline CDR1 and CDR2 sequences are MNHNS and SASEGT. The CDR3 DNA is TGTGCCAGCAGAGGAAGCGGACAGGGCAATCAGCCCCAGCAGTTT. It specifies CASRGSGQGNQPQQF.

The CDR3 protein is CASSVDFYEQYF. The CDR3 DNA is TGCGCCAGCAGCGTAGACTTCTACGAGCAGTACTTC. J is TRBJ2-7 and V is TRBV5-1; D remains unclear. The V gene lost 4 bases and the J gene lost 3 bases, with 8 bases spanning the gap. CDR3 length: 12 residues. Germline CDR1 SGHRS, CDR2 YFSETQ.

This clonotype was seen only a few times. This chain joins TRBV7-6 and TRBJ1-5; D is perhaps TRBD1 (5 bases). Germline V CDR1 and CDR2: SGHVS, FNYEAQ. CDR3 length: 13 residues. V was trimmed by 4 bases and J by 4 bases, leaving 8 bases between them. CDR3 sequence (DNA): TGTGCCAGCAGCTCGACAGTAAATCAGCCCCAGCATTTT. It encodes CASSSTVNQPQHF.

This clonotype was recorded a few times. The chain carries TRBV7-2 and TRBJ1-2; weak D call: TRBD1 (5 bases). This CDR3 region has 14 residues. The germline gives CDR1 SGHTA, CDR2 FQGNSA. The germline V and J ends were trimmed by 4 bases and 8 bases, with 17 bases remaining between them. The CDR3 is CASSYASPGFGYTF. DNA for the CDR3: TGTGCCAGCAGCTACGCTTCCCCAGGGTTCGGCTACACCTTC.

This clonotype was recorded at least ten times. This chain links TRBV28 with TRBJ1-1; D call uncertain. Germline V gives CDR1 MDHEN, CDR2 SYDVKM. V shed 2 bases and J shed 6 bases, with 10 bases lying between them. This CDR3 is 13 amino acids long. For the CDR3, the DNA is TGTGCCAGCAGTTTACGGCGGGAAGCTGAAGCTTTCTTT. This encodes CASSLRREAEAFF.

The sample holds one count of this clonotype. The genes are TRBV5-8 and TRBJ2-7, with D unresolved. Germline CDR1 and CDR2: SGHTS and YDEGEE. V gave up 4 bases and J gave up 6 bases, with 11 bases separating them. The CDR3 runs to 12 residues. CDR3 protein: CASSIPGTEQYF. The CDR3 DNA is TGTGCCAGCAGCATTCCGGGCACCGAGCAGTACTTC.

This clonotype showed up just a few times. The chain links TRBV6-1 to TRBJ1-5; TRBD1 aligns across 7 bases. Germline CDR1 reads MNHNS; CDR2 reads SASEGT. The CDR3 runs to 17 residues. The trim removed 5 bases at V and 0 bases at J, leaving 10 bases unmatched. The CDR3 loop is CASSSAGQIYSNQPQHF. The CDR3 DNA sequence: TGTGCCAGCAGTTCAGCGGGACAGATTTATAGCAATCAGCCCCAGCATTTT.

This clonotype turned up a few times. V gene TRBV7-9 combines with J gene TRBJ2-1, with 10 bases aligning to TRBD1. The CDR3 covers 17 residues. V shed 1 base and J 2 bases; nucleotides not matched to a gene: 5. Germline lookup yields CDR1 SEHNR and CDR2 FQNEAQ (reference sequence). This CDR3 is CASSLEGTGDTYNEQFF. The CDR3, as DNA: TGTGCCAGCAGCTTAGAAGGGACAGGGGACACCTACAATGAGCAGTTCTTC.